These T cell receptor beta chains were read from a single sample in a study of identical twins. TCRdb passed the 5' RACE reads through MiXCR, listing each CDR3 protein once. The table lists over 600,000 distinct CDR3 sequences, 21% of them singletons. The sample also formed part of further work on T cells expressing NK-cell markers.

Sequencing used PBMCs. These TCRs come from a woman younger than 35 in good health. Each CDR3 is given with its conserved first and last residue. The D gene is left open where the match is weak. Size is stated for part of the rows, as once, few or many counts, or as a class when the clone is expanded.

cdr3_length d_call j_call v_call clone_size cdr3_aa cdr3_nt
12 - TRBJ1-5 TRBV20-1 - CSASALYQPQHF TGCAGTGCTAGTGCACTCTATCAGCCCCAGCATTTT
16 - TRBJ2-3 TRBV12-5 few CASRPRAGLLTDTQYF TGTGCTAGTCGCCCGCGGGCCGGACTACTCACAGATACGCAGTATTTT
14 TRBD2 TRBJ2-3 TRBV5-1 few CASSPGGRGDTQYF TGCGCCAGCAGCCCGGGAGGTCGGGGGGATACGCAGTATTTT
18 TRBD2 TRBJ2-1 TRBV20-1 - CSARVVDSGTHTYNEQFF TGCAGTGCTAGAGTCGTCGATAGCGGGACACACACCTACAATGAGCAGTTCTTC
17 TRBD1 TRBJ2-3 TRBV5-4 few CASRMAGDRGRADTQYF TGTGCCAGCAGGATGGCCGGGGACAGGGGGCGGGCAGATACGCAGTATTTT
17 - TRBJ2-3 TRBV5-1 few CASSLGSGTVQADTQYF TGCGCCAGCAGCTTGGGATCCGGGACGGTCCAAGCAGATACGCAGTATTTT
16 - TRBJ2-6 TRBV7-9 few CASSLAPWAGANVLTF TGTGCCAGCAGCTTAGCGCCTTGGGCTGGGGCCAACGTCCTGACTTTC
16 TRBD2 TRBJ2-1 TRBV7-9 - CASSNSLGGRSNEQFF TGTGCCAGCAGCAACTCGTTGGGCGGGAGGTCGAATGAGCAGTTCTTC
15 - TRBJ2-1 TRBV9 many CASSVVTSSYNEQFF TGTGCCAGCAGCGTAGTAACAAGCTCCTACAATGAGCAGTTCTTC
13 - TRBJ2-7 TRBV12-3/TRBV12-4 - CASSLGAPVQQYF TGTGCCAGCAGTTTGGGCGCCCCGGTCCAGCAGTACTTC
15 TRBD1 TRBJ1-2 TRBV5-1 few CASSWGTATFYGYTF TGCGCCAGCAGCTGGGGGACAGCCACTTTCTATGGCTACACCTTC
14 - TRBJ2-7 TRBV4-2 - CASSPPGLHYEQYF TGTGCCAGCAGCCCGCCCGGACTACACTACGAGCAGTACTTC
15 TRBD1 TRBJ2-1 TRBV5-6 - CASSLLEFGGTGPFF TGTGCCAGCAGCCTGCTTGAGTTTGGCGGGACAGGTCCGTTCTTC
14 TRBD2 TRBJ2-7 TRBV2 - CASSTSGRPYEQYF TGTGCCAGCAGTACTAGCGGGCGGCCCTACGAGCAGTACTTC
14 - TRBJ2-1 TRBV7-9 - CASSLSRLGGEQFF TGTGCCAGCAGCTTATCCCGGTTGGGGGGTGAGCAGTTCTTC
12 TRBD1 TRBJ2-7 TRBV10-3 few CAIRDSIYEQYF TGTGCCATCCGGGACAGCATTTACGAGCAGTACTTC
13 - TRBJ2-7 TRBV9 few CASSPPRGNEQYF TGTGCCAGCAGCCCGCCCCGGGGGAACGAGCAGTACTTC
10 - TRBJ1-1 TRBV29-1 many CSGKNTEAFF TGCAGCGGCAAGAACACTGAAGCTTTCTTT
17 TRBD2 TRBJ2-1 TRBV11-3 few CASSLDLERGGYNEQFF TGTGCCAGCAGCTTAGATCTCGAGCGGGGGGGCTACAATGAGCAGTTCTTC
15 - TRBJ1-1 TRBV20-1 few CSARANYAGDTEAFF TGCAGTGCTAGAGCGAACTACGCGGGGGACACTGAAGCTTTCTTT
14 - TRBJ1-1 TRBV5-1 many CASSSGIQNTEAFF TGCGCCAGCAGCTCGGGGATCCAGAACACTGAAGCTTTCTTT
14 - TRBJ2-7 TRBV3-1 - CASSQEYNPYEQYF TGTGCCAGCAGCCAAGAGTACAACCCCTACGAGCAGTACTTC
17 TRBD1 TRBJ2-1 TRBV12-5 - CASGFGGDRVDHNEQFF TGTGCTAGTGGTTTTGGGGGGGACAGGGTAGATCACAATGAGCAGTTCTTC
17 TRBD2 TRBJ2-1 TRBV20-1 - CSATTGLAGSSYNEQFF TGCAGTGCTACTACGGGACTAGCGGGGAGCTCCTACAATGAGCAGTTCTTC
15 - TRBJ2-2 TRBV20-1 - CSARDVRGGTGELFF TGCAGTGCTAGAGATGTCAGGGGAGGCACCGGGGAGCTGTTTTTT
13 TRBD1 TRBJ1-2 TRBV20-1 - CSAKRQGIGGYTF TGCAGTGCTAAAAGACAGGGGATAGGCGGCTACACCTTC
14 - TRBJ1-2 TRBV2 - CASKINVLDYGYTF TGTGCCAGCAAGATCAACGTCCTGGACTATGGCTACACCTTC
10 - TRBJ1-2 TRBV6-6 - CASSYAGYTF TGTGCCAGCAGTTATGCCGGCTACACCTTC
14 TRBD2 TRBJ2-7 TRBV15 - CATSRYGGAWEQYF TGTGCCACCAGCAGATACGGGGGGGCCTGGGAGCAGTACTTC
15 - TRBJ2-3 TRBV7-2 - CASSLETFRTDTQYF TGTGCCAGCAGCTTAGAAACGTTCAGAACAGATACGCAGTATTTT
13 - TRBJ2-5 TRBV5-1 - CASAGTPGETQYF TGCGCCAGCGCCGGGACCCCAGGAGAGACCCAGTACTTC
16 - TRBJ1-1 TRBV12-3/TRBV12-4 many CASSFDYRALNTEAFF TGTGCCAGCAGTTTCGACTACCGGGCCCTGAACACTGAAGCTTTCTTT
13 - TRBJ2-3 TRBV10-3 few CATRGADTDTQYF TGTGCCACCAGGGGGGCTGATACAGATACGCAGTATTTT
16 - TRBJ1-1 TRBV6-2/TRBV6-3 - CASSWMSGEGNTEAFF TGTGCCAGCAGCTGGATGTCGGGGGAGGGGAACACTGAAGCTTTCTTT
15 - TRBJ2-1 TRBV12-3/TRBV12-4 few CASSLMRGGRNEQFF TGTGCCAGCAGTTTGATGAGGGGGGGCCGGAATGAGCAGTTCTTC
13 TRBD2 TRBJ2-3 TRBV5-1 - CASDSGNTDTQYF TGCGCCAGCGATAGCGGGAACACAGATACGCAGTATTTT
12 - TRBJ2-7 TRBV10-3 few CAIMAGDYEQYF TGTGCCATCATGGCAGGGGACTACGAGCAGTACTTC
14 - TRBJ2-1 TRBV5-5 - CASSPGVFCNEQFF TGTGCCAGCAGCCCGGGGGTGTTCTGCAATGAGCAGTTCTTC
18 TRBD2 TRBJ2-2 TRBV20-1 few CSARAGLAASRNTGELFF TGCAGTGCTAGAGCGGGACTAGCGGCTTCAAGGAACACCGGGGAGCTGTTTTTT
13 - TRBJ2-5 TRBV5-1 many CASSFGVQETQYF TGTGCCAGCAGCTTCGGGGTACAAGAGACCCAGTACTTC
17 TRBD1 TRBJ2-6 TRBV5-1 once CASSRGTGGSGANVLTF TGCGCCAGCAGCCGGGGGACAGGGGGCTCTGGGGCCAACGTCCTGACTTTC
14 TRBD2 TRBJ2-2 TRBV12-3/TRBV12-4 - CASRAGTSSGELFF TGTGCCAGCAGGGCCGGGACTAGCAGCGGGGAGCTGTTTTTT
14 - TRBJ2-2 TRBV5-1 few CASSRGSKTGELFF TGCGCCAGCAGCCGAGGGTCAAAGACCGGGGAGCTGTTTTTT
14 TRBD1 TRBJ1-2 TRBV20-1 few CSASPPQGYYGYTF TGCAGTGCTAGCCCTCCACAGGGGTACTATGGCTACACCTTC
15 TRBD2 TRBJ2-1 TRBV7-2 - CASSSASGDSNEQFF TGTGCCAGCAGCTCAGCTAGCGGAGACAGCAATGAGCAGTTCTTC
14 - TRBJ1-2 TRBV13 many CASSLRTLRKGYTF TGTGCCAGCAGCCTACGGACCCTGCGAAAGGGCTACACCTTC
13 - TRBJ1-2 TRBV5-1 many CASSLGANYGYTF TGCGCCAGCAGCTTGGGAGCTAACTATGGCTACACCTTC
13 TRBD1 TRBJ2-6 TRBV11-2 - CASSPGQGSVLTF TGTGCCAGCAGCCCCGGACAGGGTAGCGTCCTGACTTTC
13 - TRBJ1-1 TRBV30 few CAWTGQSNTEAFF TGTGCCTGGACCGGACAGTCGAACACTGAAGCTTTCTTT
13 - TRBJ2-1 TRBV6-6 many CASSYEPGSHQFF TGTGCCAGCAGTTACGAACCCGGTAGCCATCAGTTCTTC
14 - TRBJ2-7 TRBV12-3/TRBV12-4 - CASSRGRGSYEQYF TGTGCCAGCAGCAGGGGCCGGGGGTCCTACGAGCAGTACTTC
15 - TRBJ2-1 TRBV12-3/TRBV12-4 few CASSSTGFLENEQFF TGTGCCAGCAGTTCAACAGGGTTTCTTGAGAATGAGCAGTTCTTC
14 - TRBJ2-1 TRBV6-2/TRBV6-3 - CASSYSNKGYEQFF TGTGCCAGCAGTTACTCCAATAAGGGCTATGAGCAGTTCTTC